This T cell receptor beta chain appears in the sequencing data of a study of T cell changes during pregnancy in multiple sclerosis. This table comes from immunoSEQ multiplex PCR, and its TCRdb copy is limited to in-frame clones, with some not included. The sample consists of tens of thousands of clones, more than 80% of them appearing once. The material was peripheral blood, obtained in the second trimester of pregnancy. This receptor was taken from a female donor in good health, enrolled as a control in a pregnancy study.

Here the CDR3 DNA reads TGTGCCAGTAGTATAGGGGCGTCATCCTACAATGAGCAGTTCTTC. Translated: CASSIGASSYNEQFF. This chain connects TRBV19 to TRBJ2-1; D not certain. Trimming left V 1 base short and J 1 base short, with 8 bases between. The CDR3 length is 15 residues. CDR1 is LNHDA and CDR2 is SQIVND in the germline V gene (reference sequence).